Here is one T cell receptor (beta chain) with its context. V was shortened by 2 bases and J by 4 bases, with 17 bases between the two germline ends. Germline V CDR1 and CDR2: MNHEY, SVGEGT. The CDR3 is made up of 16 amino acids. It was with a sample-barcoded 5' primer and a J-beta primer mix that a second PCR of roughly 6 to 12 cycles was run. TCRdb independently ran MiXCR on the 5' RACE reads; one entry per CDR3 protein. The profile shows about 1,400,000 distinct CDR3 sequences, around 59% of them singletons. The data belong to a study of blood T cells in healthy people across ages. Researchers report isolating at least 6.5 million PBMCs per sample.

The chain links TRBV6-2 or TRBV6-3 to TRBJ1-2; D not resolved. The specimen was blood. The receptor was derived from a young man in good health. CDR3 nucleotides: TGTGCCAGCAGTTACACCGGACGGGATGTTTTCTATGGCTACACCTTC. Translation: CASSYTGRDVFYGYTF.